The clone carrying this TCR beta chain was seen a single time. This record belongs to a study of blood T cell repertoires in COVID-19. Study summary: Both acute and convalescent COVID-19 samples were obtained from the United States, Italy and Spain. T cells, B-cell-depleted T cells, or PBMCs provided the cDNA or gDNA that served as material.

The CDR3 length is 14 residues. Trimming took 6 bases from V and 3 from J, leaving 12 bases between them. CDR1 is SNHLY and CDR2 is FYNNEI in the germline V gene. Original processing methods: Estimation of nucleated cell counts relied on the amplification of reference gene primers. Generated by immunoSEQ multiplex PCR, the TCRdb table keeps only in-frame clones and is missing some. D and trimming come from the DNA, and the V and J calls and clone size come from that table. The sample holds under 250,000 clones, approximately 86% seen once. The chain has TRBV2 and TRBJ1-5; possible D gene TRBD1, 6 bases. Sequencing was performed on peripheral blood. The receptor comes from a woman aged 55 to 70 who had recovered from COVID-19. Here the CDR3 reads CASSATGPNQPQHF. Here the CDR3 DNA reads TGTGCCAGCAGCGCTACAGGGCCCAATCAGCCCCAGCATTTT.